The 15 T cell receptor beta chains in this list originate from one sample, sequenced in a study of technical replicates of blood from a handful of donors. Clones were read by immunoSEQ multiplex PCR, and TCRdb kept only the in-frame ones, dropping some. The sample lists around 84,000 clones; roughly 98% were seen once. The source material was T cells isolated from PBMCs. Receptors were obtained from a human donor in good health.

The CDR3 reads CASSLPGLAGNEQFF. CDR3 DNA sequence: TGTGCCAGCAGCTTGCCGGGACTAGCGGGAAATGAGCAGTTCTTC. The chain employs TRBV5-4 and TRBJ2-1; TRBD2 matches at 13 bases. Germline V CDR1 and CDR2: SGHNT, YYREEE (reference sequence). The CDR3 runs to 15 residues. The J segment lost 7 bases and the V segment lost 1 base, leaving 2 bases of the junction unmatched.

The chain employs TRBV7-2 and TRBJ2-4; tentatively, D is TRBD1 (6 bases). Germline V lookup: CDR1 SGHTA, CDR2 FQGNSA. V gave up 4 bases and J gave up 7 bases, with 17 bases separating them. The CDR3 extends over 15 amino acids. The CDR3, as DNA: TGTGCCAGCAGCTCCACACAGGGTGAGAGGAACATTCAGTACTTC. It yields the protein CASSSTQGERNIQYF.

The gene calls are TRBV7-9 and TRBJ2-7; 9 positions agree with TRBD2. There are 16 residues in the CDR3. CDR1 and CDR2 (germline): SEHNR, FQNEAQ (reference sequence). Trimming at V came to 5 bases and at J to 1 base, leaving 9 bases not matched to a gene. CDR3 residues: CASSHSSGMDSYEQYF. The CDR3 nucleotides are TGTGCCAGCAGCCACTCTAGCGGGATGGATTCCTACGAGCAGTACTTC.

The chain employs TRBV30 and TRBJ1-2; TRBD1 agrees at 12 bases. Germline V gene data show CDR1 as GTSNPN and CDR2 as SVGIG (reference sequence). The CDR3 length is 16 residues. The V segment lost 4 bases and the J segment 7 bases; nucleotides outside the gene matches: 13. The CDR3 nucleotides read TGTGCCTGGAAGGAAGGGCCGGGACAGGGGGCTTTTGGCTACACCTTC. Its protein product is CAWKEGPGQGAFGYTF.

The chain links TRBV2 to TRBJ1-3, with D unclear. Trimming removed 3 bases from V and 1 base from J, with 7 bases in between. Germline V CDR1 and CDR2: SNHLY, FYNNEI. The CDR3 has 14 residues. The CDR3 DNA is TGTGCCAGCAGTGACAGAAAGTCTGGAAACACCATATATTTT. It translates to CASSDRKSGNTIYF.

The rearrangement joins TRBV27 to TRBJ1-5; D is possibly TRBD1 (6 bases). The CDR3 totals 16 residues. V was clipped by 0 bases and J by 4 bases, with 13 bases between them. The germline V gene has CDR1 MNHEY and CDR2 SMNVEV (reference sequence). The CDR3 loop is CASSLSGTGRNQPQHF. CDR3 sequence (DNA): TGTGCCAGCAGTTTATCCGGAACAGGGCGAAATCAGCCCCAGCATTTT.

The rearrangement links TRBV27 to TRBJ2-1; a possible D gene is TRBD2 (7 bases). The germline V gene has CDR1 MNHEY and CDR2 SMNVEV (reference sequence). The CDR3 covers 16 residues. Trimming shortened V by 8 bases and J by 7 bases, and 24 bases separated the two germline ends. The CDR3 loop is CASGGEQVWGANEQFF. The CDR3 DNA sequence: TGTGCCAGCGGGGGGGAACAGGTTTGGGGGGCGAATGAGCAGTTCTTC.

The chain is built from TRBV11-2 and TRBJ2-6; no definite D call. Per germline, CDR1 SGHAT and CDR2 FQNNGV. There are 15 residues in the CDR3. The V and J ends lost 1 base and 1 base respectively, with 5 bases between them. The CDR3 region has the DNA TGTGCCAGCAGCTTAGTTAGATCTGGGGCCAACGTCCTGACTTTC. This translates into CASSLVRSGANVLTF.

The chain combines TRBV9 with TRBJ2-2; 11 bases line up with TRBD2. The CDR3 has 15 residues. Germline CDR1 reads SGDLS; CDR2 reads YYNGEE. The trim removed 0 bases at V and 5 bases at J, leaving 0 bases unmatched. The CDR3 reads CASSVASGGTGELFF. CDR3 sequence (DNA): TGTGCCAGCAGCGTAGCTAGCGGGGGGACCGGGGAGCTGTTTTTT.

The chain joins TRBV19 to TRBJ1-6, with 7 bases aligning to TRBD1. Losses at the gene ends were 6 bases for V and 9 bases for J; bases not matched to a gene: 11. The CDR3 is 15 amino acids. CDR1 is LNHDA and CDR2 is SQIVND in the germline V gene (reference sequence). The CDR3 sequence: CASSHDEGDSSPLHF. The CDR3 DNA sequence: TGTGCCAGTAGCCATGACGAGGGGGACAGTTCACCCCTCCACTTT.

The chain joins TRBV2 to TRBJ1-5; no clear D gene. Germline assignment: CDR1 SNHLY and CDR2 FYNNEI. V shed 6 bases and J shed 4 bases, with 10 bases lying between them. The CDR3 has 13 amino acids. CDR3 in DNA: TGTGCCAGCAGAAAACAGACGAATCAGCCCCAGCATTTT. Encoded protein: CASRKQTNQPQHF.

The chain combines TRBV4-1 with TRBJ2-1; a possible D gene is TRBD2 (6 bases). V was clipped by 1 base and J by 0 bases, with 10 bases between them. CDR3 length: 16 residues. Germline CDR1 reads MGHRA; CDR2 reads YSYEKL. CDR3 protein: CASSQVLRDSYNEQFF. The CDR3 bases are TGCGCCAGCAGCCAAGTCTTGCGGGACTCCTACAATGAGCAGTTCTTC.

This clone was picked up one time. The CDR3 loop reads CASSYSRERELFF. The CDR3 DNA is TGTGCCAGCAGTTACTCGCGGGAAAGGGAGCTGTTTTTT. The chain combines TRBV6-5 with TRBJ2-2; weak D call: TRBD2 (6 bases). CDR1 and CDR2 from the germline V gene are MNHEY and SVGAGI. The CDR3 contains 13 residues. Trimming removed 0 bases at V and 9 bases at J, with 8 bases between.

In its sample, this clone was seen once. The J gene is TRBJ2-7, the V gene TRBV4-2; TRBD2 matches 8 bases. V lost 4 bases to trimming and J lost 7 bases; unmatched junction nucleotides: 36. The CDR3 extends over 23 amino acids. CDR1 is LGHNA and CDR2 is YNFKEQ in the germline V gene. CDR3 coding DNA: TGTGCCAGCAGCCTTGTTGGGGGTAAAAAAACAGGGTGGAACCGGGAGGGCCTGAGGGAGCAGTACTTC. This gives the protein CASSLVGGKKTGWNREGLREQYF.

The rearrangement links TRBV5-1 to TRBJ1-1; a weak D match, TRBD1 (5 bases). The germline CDR1 and CDR2 sequences are SGHRS and YFSETQ. The length of the CDR3 is 16 residues. V lost 0 bases and J 5 bases, leaving 17 bases between the germline ends. The CDR3 DNA is TGCGCCAGCAGCTTGGCTGCAGGGTGGGGTCAAACTGAAGCTTTCTTT. Protein sequence: CASSLAAGWGQTEAFF.